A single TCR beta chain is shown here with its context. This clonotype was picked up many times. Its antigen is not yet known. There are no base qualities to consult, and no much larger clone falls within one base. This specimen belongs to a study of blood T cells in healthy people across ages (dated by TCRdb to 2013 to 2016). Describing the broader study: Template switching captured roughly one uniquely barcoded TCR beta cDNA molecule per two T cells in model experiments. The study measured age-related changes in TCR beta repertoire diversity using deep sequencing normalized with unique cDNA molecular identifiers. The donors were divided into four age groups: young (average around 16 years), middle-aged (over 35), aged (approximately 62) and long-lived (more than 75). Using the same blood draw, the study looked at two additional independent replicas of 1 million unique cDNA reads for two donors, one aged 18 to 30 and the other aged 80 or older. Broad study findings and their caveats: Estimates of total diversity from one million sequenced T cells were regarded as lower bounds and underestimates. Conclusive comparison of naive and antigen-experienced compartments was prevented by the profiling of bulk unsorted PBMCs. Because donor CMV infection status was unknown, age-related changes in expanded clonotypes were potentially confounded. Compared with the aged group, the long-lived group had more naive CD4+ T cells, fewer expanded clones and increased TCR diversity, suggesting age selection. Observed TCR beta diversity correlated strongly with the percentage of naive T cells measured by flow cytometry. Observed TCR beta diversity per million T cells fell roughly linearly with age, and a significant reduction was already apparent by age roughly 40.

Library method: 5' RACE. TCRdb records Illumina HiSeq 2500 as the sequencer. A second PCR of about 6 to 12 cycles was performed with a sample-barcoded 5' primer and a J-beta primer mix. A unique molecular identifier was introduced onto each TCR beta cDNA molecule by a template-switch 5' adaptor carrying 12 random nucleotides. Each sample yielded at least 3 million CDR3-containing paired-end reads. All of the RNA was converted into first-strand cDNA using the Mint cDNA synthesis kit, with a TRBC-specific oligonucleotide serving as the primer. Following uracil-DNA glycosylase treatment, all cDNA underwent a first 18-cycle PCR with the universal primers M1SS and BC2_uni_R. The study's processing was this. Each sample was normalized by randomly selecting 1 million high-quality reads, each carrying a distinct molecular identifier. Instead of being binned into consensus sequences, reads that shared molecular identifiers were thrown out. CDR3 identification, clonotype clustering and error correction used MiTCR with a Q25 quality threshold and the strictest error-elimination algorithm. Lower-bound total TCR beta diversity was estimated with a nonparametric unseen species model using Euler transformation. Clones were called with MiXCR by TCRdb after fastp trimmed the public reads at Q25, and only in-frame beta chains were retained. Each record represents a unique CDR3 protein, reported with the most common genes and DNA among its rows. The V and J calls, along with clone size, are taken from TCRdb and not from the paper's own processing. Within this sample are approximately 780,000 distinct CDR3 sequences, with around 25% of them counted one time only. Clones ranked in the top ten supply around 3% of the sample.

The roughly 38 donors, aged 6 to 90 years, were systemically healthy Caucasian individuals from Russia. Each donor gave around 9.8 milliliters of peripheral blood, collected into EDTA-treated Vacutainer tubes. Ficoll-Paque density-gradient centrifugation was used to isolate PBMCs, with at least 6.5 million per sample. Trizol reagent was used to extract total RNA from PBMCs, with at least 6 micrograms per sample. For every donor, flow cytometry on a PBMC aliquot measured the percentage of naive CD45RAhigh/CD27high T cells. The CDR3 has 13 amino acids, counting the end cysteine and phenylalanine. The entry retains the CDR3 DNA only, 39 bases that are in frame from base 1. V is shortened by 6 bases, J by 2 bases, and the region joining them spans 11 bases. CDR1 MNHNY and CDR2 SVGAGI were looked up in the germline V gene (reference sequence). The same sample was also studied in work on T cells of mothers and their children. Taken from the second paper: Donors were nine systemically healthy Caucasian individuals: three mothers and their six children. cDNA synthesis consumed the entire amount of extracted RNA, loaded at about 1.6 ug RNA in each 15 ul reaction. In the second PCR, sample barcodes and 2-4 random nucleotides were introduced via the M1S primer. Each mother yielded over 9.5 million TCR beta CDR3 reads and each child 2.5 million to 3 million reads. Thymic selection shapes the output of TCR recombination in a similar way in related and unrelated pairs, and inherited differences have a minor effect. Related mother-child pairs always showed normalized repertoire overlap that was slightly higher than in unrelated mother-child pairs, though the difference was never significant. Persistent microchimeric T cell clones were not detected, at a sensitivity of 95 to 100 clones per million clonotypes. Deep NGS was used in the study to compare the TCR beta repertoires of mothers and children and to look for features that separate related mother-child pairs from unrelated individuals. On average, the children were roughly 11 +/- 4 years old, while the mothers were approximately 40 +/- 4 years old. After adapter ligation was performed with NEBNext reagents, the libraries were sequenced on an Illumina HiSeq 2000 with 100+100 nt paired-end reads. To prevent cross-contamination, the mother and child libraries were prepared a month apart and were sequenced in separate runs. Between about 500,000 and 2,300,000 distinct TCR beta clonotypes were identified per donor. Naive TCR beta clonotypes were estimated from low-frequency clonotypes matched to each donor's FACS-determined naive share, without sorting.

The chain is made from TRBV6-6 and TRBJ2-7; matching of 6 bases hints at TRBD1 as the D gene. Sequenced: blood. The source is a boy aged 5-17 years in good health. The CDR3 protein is CASSYDRTYEQYF. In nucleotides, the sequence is TGTGCCAGCAGCTATGACAGGACCTACGAGCAGTACTTC.